This T cell receptor beta chain was recorded in a study of cytomegalovirus exposure and HLA in healthy donors (dated by TCRdb to between 2016 and 2019). About the investigation overall: According to an earlier analysis of a few hundred of the donors, about 170 million T cells yielded 90 million to 140 million unique TCR beta sequences and about 300 Gb of sequence data. High-throughput TCR immunosequencing, statistical association of individual TCRs with disease status, and machine learning were combined to predict cytomegalovirus infection status. The T cell repertoires of about 700 subjects were profiled by immunosequencing and related to cytomegalovirus serostatus. The study aimed to test whether cataloging public T cell receptors could reveal signatures of past pathogen exposure. The genetic ancestry cluster associated with self-reported Caucasian donors included about four fifths of the roughly 410 genotyped donors. Among under 450 genotyped donors of the cohort, an average of about 240,000 unique TCR beta nucleotide sequences were sequenced per donor, 15% to 20% of them non-productive. In addition to the first cohort of hundreds of subjects, a separate validation cohort of under 150 different subjects was used. Genome-wide SNP genotypes for about 60% of the roughly 700 donors were used in a later genetic analysis, which treated that subset as a discovery cohort. The later analysis used no new phenotypic data to find candidate immune exposures, relying instead on TCR beta sequences and their occurrence across donors. HLA typing covered class I and class II loci at four-digit resolution. An early release covering roughly 600 HLA-typed donors comprised approximately 290 gigabases of sequencing data and 85 million to 100 million unique TCR sequences. An earlier analysis of about 620 of the donors applied high-throughput TCR beta sequencing to assess whether each TCR beta V gene segment acted as functional or pseudogenic. A handful of DR-DQ haplotypes were treated as single units for association and clustering because of strong linkage in the cohort. Alongside the repertoire data, information on donor age, sex, ethnicity and CMV serostatus was compiled. Every repertoire in the discovery cohort had been generated on one and the same sequencing platform. A later analysis re-examined previously published TCR beta repertoires from more than 650 donors and added high-resolution HLA genotyping to investigate patterns of TCR occurrence. Typing coverage differed by locus: A, B, C, DRB1 and DQB1 were typed in roughly 629-630 donors, DQA1 in around 500, DPA1 in 600 to 610, and DPB1 in approximately 450. Study-wide findings and limitations: A few of the identified cytomegalovirus-associated TCR beta chains were confirmed in vitro to be specific for cytomegalovirus antigens. Because some donors lacked HLA typing at each locus, the association tests relied only on the typed subset. In a later analysis, 16,951 TCR beta sequences were associated with specific HLA alleles at a false discovery rate of 0.05. Because counts were too low, 15 to 20 rarely observed V segments, including chromosome 9 orphons, were left out of the earlier analysis of approximately 580 of the donors. In a later genetic analysis, a missense DCLRE1C variant was associated with V-gene and J-gene trimming of TCR beta chains, and the association was replicated in an independent cohort. In a later analysis, the rate of TCR association differed among HLA loci, with DRB1 alleles having the most associated TCRs and HLA-C alleles having the fewest. In a later analysis, HLA-associated TCR beta chains showed more clonal expansion and lower generation probabilities than non-associated chains that were equally common. Most TCR sequences were seen in very few donors, while some public TCRs were found in many individuals. The study listed approximately 160 TCR beta chains as associated with cytomegalovirus. Roughly uniform sequencing depth across donors was assumed in presence/absence analyses, although this assumption may not hold. The classifier was reported to diagnose cytomegalovirus status with high specificity and sensitivity in both the original and validation cohorts. According to a later analysis, most CMV-associated TCR beta chains appeared to be HLA-restricted, and the HLA associations seemed to be driven largely by CMV exposure. When HLA alleles, especially DR and DQ, strongly co-occurred, TCR associations were difficult to assign to individual alleles. A further reported finding was that TCR beta sequences accurately predicted the HLA-A and HLA-B alleles for most subjects in the first cohort. The authors suggested that the approach could potentially be generalized to other disease states and immunological phenotypes. This cohort had only TCR beta chains sequenced, and the lack of alpha or paired-chain data limited which features could be detected. In an earlier analysis of approximately 590 of the donors, most TCR beta V segments appeared in productive rearrangements about 87% or about 30% of the time, broadly matching IMGT annotations. Correlated functional status among segregating V segments might be attributable to linkage disequilibrium, but an unknown experimental factor could not be ruled out. In a later genetic analysis, fewer N-insertions in productive TCRs were reported among donors in an Asian-associated ancestry cluster than the roughly 700-donor mean. A group of highly shared sequence variants was considered likely to be a technical artifact of the sequencing pipeline. Several of the top co-occurrence clusters appeared to be linked to parvovirus B19, influenza, CMV and Epstein-Barr virus, according to a later analysis. The only immune exposure information available for the cohort was CMV serostatus.

The cohort consisted of 666 healthy bone marrow donors. At the time of sampling, every cohort member was nominally healthy, though immune exposures that went unrecorded were likely present. The donor tested CMV seropositive, placing the donor among the 289 seropositive members of the cohort. Every donor gave a peripheral blood sample, and the peripheral blood mononuclear cells from that sample were used for TCR beta sequencing. Genomic DNA was extracted from the blood cell samples with the Qiagen DNeasy Blood Extraction Kit. Remarks on this clone: Its antigen is not yet known. Nothing much larger sits one base from this clone, and base qualities are not available.

Libraries came from the immunoSEQ multiplex PCR assay. For the multiplex PCR, a mixture combining 60 forward primers for TCR Vbeta segments and 13 reverse primers for TCR Jbeta segments was used. A multiplex PCR assay on genomic DNA amplified the CDR3 region of rearranged TCR beta genes. On the Illumina HiSeq System, the amplified TCR beta libraries were sequenced as 87-base-pair reads. The study's own analysis went as follows. A later analysis counted approximately 84 million unique TCR beta chains across the 550 to 750 repertoires, and some 11 million of these chains were shared by at least two donors. Raw reads were error-corrected and collapsed into unique sequences by a nearest-neighbor algorithm in which closely related sequences were merged to remove PCR and sequencing errors. CDR3 sequences were aligned to IMGT reference sequences to assign V, D and J gene segments. For a sequence to be retained, at least a six-nucleotide match to both a V gene segment and a J gene segment was required. Rearrangements were classified as productive when the CDR3 lacked stop codons and remained in frame with V and J, and all other rearrangements were classified as non-productive. CDR3 was defined by IMGT convention, running from the second conserved V-encoded cysteine to the conserved J-encoded phenylalanine. In an earlier analysis of roughly 610 of the donors, sequences lacking an unambiguous match to a single V gene segment were excluded. An earlier analysis of fewer than 750 of the donors classified V segments as functional when productive rearrangements were above 56.7% and as segregating when the standard deviation between donors was above 5%. A statistical classification framework was built for diagnosing cytomegalovirus status from the catalog of TCR beta chain sequences. In a later analysis, V and J genes were assigned by comparing TCR nucleotide sequences against IMGT/GENE-DB human TR gene sequences. A later analysis assigned CDR3 sequences and most-parsimonious VDJ recombination scenarios with the TCRdist pipeline. A later analysis defined each TCR beta chain by its CDR3 amino acid sequence plus V-gene family, and excluded reads lacking a unique V-gene family. A later analysis removed 600 or so highly shared, low-generation-probability nucleotide sequences to deal with suspected cross-contamination and a sequencing artifact. In a later analysis, a clonal expansion index was calculated for each public chain from normalized within-repertoire ranks of inferred template counts. A later analysis computed generation probabilities with a VDJ recombination model fitted to out-of-frame rearrangements, and checked the results against IGoR. In a later analysis, hypergeometric tests were used to score TCR-TCR, TCR-HLA and TCR-CMV co-occurrence, with a repertoire-size bias correction applied to TCR pairs. To estimate false discovery rates, a later analysis permuted the HLA or CMV assignments 20 times. In a later analysis, co-occurring TCRs were grouped using DBSCAN, with TCRdist sequence similarity added in when clustering inside HLA-allele-positive subsets. Repertoires with fewer than 30,000 or more than 120,000 public chains were left out of co-occurrence clustering, as were roughly five repertoires with anomalous nucleotide sharing. As stored in TCRdb, this immuneACCESS dataset retains in-frame rearrangements with V and J assigned. A fraction of the clones does not appear; measured against another copy, unresolved V genes explain less than half of the discrepancy, and the remainder lacks a known reason. V and J calls and clone size are copied from that table; D and trimming were computed from the DNA. For this sample there are more than 50,000 clones; about two thirds appear just once. The top ten clones comprise roughly a fifth of the sample.

Sequenced input: PBMCs. The sequence derives from a woman aged 55-70 years in good health and CMV-seropositive.

CDR3 loop: CASSQGLEGEQFF. DNA sequence: TGTGCCAGCAGCCAGGGCCTGGAGGGAGAGCAGTTCTTC. The sequence links TRBV14 to TRBJ2-1, with TRBD2 perhaps the D gene, on 6 matching bases. V and J lose 3 bases and 10 bases, and a span of 13 bases separates them. The CDR3 holds 13 amino acids from the cysteine to the phenylalanine. Kept here is only the CDR3 DNA, which spans 39 bases and is read in frame from base 1. The germline V gene gives CDR1 as SGHDN and CDR2 as FVKESK.